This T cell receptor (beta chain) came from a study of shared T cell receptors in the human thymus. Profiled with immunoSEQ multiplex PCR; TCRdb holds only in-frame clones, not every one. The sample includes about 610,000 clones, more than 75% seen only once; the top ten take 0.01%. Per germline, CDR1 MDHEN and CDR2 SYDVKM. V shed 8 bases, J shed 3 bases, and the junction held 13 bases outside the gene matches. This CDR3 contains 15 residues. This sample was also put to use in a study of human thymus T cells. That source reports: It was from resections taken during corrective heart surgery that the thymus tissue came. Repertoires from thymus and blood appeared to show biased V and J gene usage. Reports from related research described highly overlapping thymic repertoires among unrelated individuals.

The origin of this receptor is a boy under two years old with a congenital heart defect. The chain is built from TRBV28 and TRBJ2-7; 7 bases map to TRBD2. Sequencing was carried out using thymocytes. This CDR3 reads CASLLPGGANYEQYF. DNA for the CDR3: TGTGCCAGCCTCCTCCCGGGGGGAGCTAACTACGAGCAGTACTTC.